These 31 T cell receptor beta chains originate from one sample sequenced in a study of Graves' ophthalmopathy and Graves' hyperthyroidism. Amplification targeted the TCR beta CDR3 regions, with RNA transcripts as the source material. An initial RT-PCR round employing HTBI primers preceded a second-round multiplex PCR. Via MiXCR, TCRdb re-called the multiplex PCR reads, giving one row per CDR3 protein. The sample holds roughly 1.1 million distinct CDR3 sequences, less than 45% seen once. The sample was peripheral blood or thyroid tissue (not recorded which). Every receptor here comes from an adult man with Graves' hyperthyroidism.

The chain recombines TRBV24-1 with TRBJ1-5; perhaps TRBD1 as D (5 bases). With 3 bases removed from V and 3 bases from J, the gap between germline ends came to 8 bases. Germline V gene data show CDR1 as KGHDR and CDR2 as SFDVKD. The CDR3 has 14 residues. This CDR3 reads CATSDGALNQPQHF. The CDR3 bases are TGTGCCACCAGTGATGGGGCTCTCAATCAGCCCCAGCATTTT.

V is TRBV7-8 and J is TRBJ2-5, with 11 bases matching TRBD1. The CDR3 has 16 amino acids. Per the germline V gene, CDR1 is SGHVS and CDR2 is FQNEAQ. Germline trimming cut 6 bases from V and 5 bases from J; bases unmatched to any gene: 11. CDR3 loop: CASRYGGTGGRETQYF. The CDR3 nucleotides read TGTGCCAGCAGGTACGGAGGGACAGGGGGTCGGGAGACCCAGTACTTC. Based on the CDR3 plus reference TRBV7-8 and TRBJ2-5, the full variable domain is GAGVSQSPRYKVAKRGQDVALRCDPISGHVSLFWYQQALGQGPEFLTYFQNEAQLDKSGLPSDRFFAERPEGSVSTLKIQRTQQEDSAVYLCASRYGGTGGRETQYFGPGTRLLVL.

This rearrangement joins TRBV29-1 to TRBJ2-5; perhaps TRBD2 as D (6 bases). The CDR3 has 14 residues. Trimming removed 2 bases from V and 2 bases from J, with 12 bases in between. Germline V CDR1 and CDR2: SQVTM, ANQGSEA. CDR3 DNA sequence: TGCAGCGTTGAAACTAGGGAGGCTCAAGAGACCCAGTACTTC. Translation: CSVETREAQETQYF.

This clonotype was recorded at least ten times. The chain carries TRBV9 and TRBJ1-2; 9 bases are a match to TRBD1. The ends lost 6 bases at V and 6 bases at J; junction bases unmatched: 9. The CDR3 runs 14 residues. Germline assignment: CDR1 SGDLS and CDR2 YYNGEE. CDR3 sequence: CASTVGTGFNGYTF. The DNA of the CDR3 is TGTGCCAGCACCGTCGGGACAGGGTTTAATGGCTACACCTTC.

This clonotype was detected ten times or more. The V call is TRBV24-1, the J call TRBJ2-5; D perhaps matches TRBD1 (6 bases). Trimming pared 3 bases from V and 2 bases from J, leaving 9 bases between. Germline assignment: CDR1 KGHDR and CDR2 SFDVKD. This CDR3 is built from 14 residues. CDR3 sequence: CATSDLTGQETQYF. CDR3 bases: TGTGCCACCAGTGATCTGACAGGACAAGAGACCCAGTACTTC.

With regard to this clonotype: A read error is possible here, since a much larger clone lies one base away. CDR3: CASSRLAGSNEQHF. Written as DNA, the CDR3 is TGTGCCAGCAGTCGACTAGCGGGGTCGAACGAGCAGCACTTC. The chain uses TRBV7-3 and TRBJ2-7, with 11 bases lining up with TRBD2. This CDR3 has 14 amino acids. The germline CDR1 and CDR2 sequences are SGHTA and FQGTGA.

About this clonotype itself: With a much larger clone just one base away, this may be a read error. This chain connects TRBV7-9 to TRBJ1-2, with 7 bases lining up with TRBD1. Germline V gene data show CDR1 as SEHNR and CDR2 as FQNEAQ (reference sequence). The CDR3 runs 14 residues. V shed 5 bases, J shed 3 bases, and the junction held 6 bases outside the gene matches. Written as DNA, the CDR3 is TGTGCCAGCAGCGAGACAGGGTTTGACTATGGCTACACCTTC. Its protein product is CASSETGFDYGYTF. The full variable domain, with the rest looked up from reference TRBV7-9 and TRBJ1-2, is DTGVSQNPRHKITKRGQNVTFRCDPISEHNRLYWYRQTLGQGPEFLTYFQNEAQLEKSRLLSDRFSAERPKGSFSTLEIQRTEQGDSAMYLCASSETGFDYGYTFGSGTRLTVV.

Only a few counts were recorded for this clonotype. The gene calls are TRBV7-2 and TRBJ2-7; 10 nucleotides line up with TRBD1. The CDR3 runs to 15 residues. The trim removed 5 bases at V and 4 bases at J, leaving 8 bases unmatched. The germline V gene has CDR1 SGHTA and CDR2 FQGNSA. The CDR3 is CASSAEGGQGYEQYF. The CDR3, as DNA: TGTGCCAGCAGCGCCGAGGGGGGACAGGGGTACGAGCAGTACTTC.

The chain carries TRBV7-2 and TRBJ2-6; a possible D gene is TRBD2 (5 bases). The CDR3 extends over 15 amino acids. Germline assignment: CDR1 SGHTA and CDR2 FQGNSA. The V end lost 9 bases, the J end lost 4 bases, and 16 bases lay between the germline ends. CDR3 DNA: TGTGCCAGTAGTTGGGGAGCGGCCGGGGCCAACGTCCTGACTTTC. It is translated as CASSWGAAGANVLTF.

This clonotype was counted ten times or more. The chain's CDR3 is CATSDLIGYEQYF. CDR3 bases: TGTGCCACCAGTGATTTGATCGGATACGAGCAGTACTTC. The chain couples TRBV24-1 to TRBJ2-7; unclear D gene. V was pared by 0 bases and J by 4 bases, with 6 bases between. CDR1 and CDR2 from the germline V gene are KGHDR and SFDVKD. The CDR3 covers 13 residues.

The V and J genes are TRBV10-3 and TRBJ1-1; 12 bases are shared with TRBD1. The CDR3 has 15 residues. Looked up from germline, CDR1 is ENHRY and CDR2 is SYGVKD. Germline trimming cut 10 bases from V and 5 bases from J; bases unmatched to any gene: 11. The CDR3, as DNA: TGTGCCAGCAGCCCCGGGACAGGGGGCAGGACTGAAGCTTTCTTT. Translated: CASSPGTGGRTEAFF.

The table lists this clonotype with many counts. The chain links TRBV7-2 to TRBJ1-2; a weak D match, TRBD1 (6 bases). Germline V gives CDR1 SGHTA, CDR2 FQGNSA. The CDR3 runs to 14 residues. With 1 base removed from V and 8 bases from J, the gap between germline ends came to 14 bases. The CDR3 sequence is CASSLVYQGRGYTF. In DNA, the CDR3 is TGTGCCAGCAGCTTAGTCTATCAGGGGCGGGGCTACACCTTC.

This clonotype was counted a few times. The J gene is TRBJ2-7, the V gene TRBV30; weak D call: TRBD2 (5 bases). The CDR3 has 12 amino acids. Deletions cut 5 bases from V and 1 base from J, with 9 bases between. Germline CDR1 reads GTSNPN; CDR2 reads SVGIG (reference sequence). CDR3 sequence: CAWGGNSYEQYF. CDR3 DNA: TGTGCCTGGGGAGGAAATTCCTACGAGCAGTACTTC. The whole variable domain, filled in from reference TRBV30 and TRBJ2-7, reads SQTIHQWPATLVQPVGSPLSLECTVEGTSNPNLYWYRQAAGRGLQLLFYSVGIGQISSEVPQNLSASRPQDRQFILSSKKLLLSDSGFYLCAWGGNSYEQYFGPGTRLTVT.

This clonotype was seen only once. This sequence joins TRBV4-1 and TRBJ1-1; 9 bases map to TRBD1. With 4 bases clipped from V and 5 bases from J, the junction kept 11 bases outside the gene matches. From germline, CDR1 is MGHRA and CDR2 YSYEKL. The CDR3 contains 16 residues. The DNA of the CDR3 is TGCGCCAGCAGCCCCAACAGGGGGCGAGTGGTAACTGAAGCTTTCTTT. Translating gives CASSPNRGRVVTEAFF.

This clonotype was observed a single time. This chain links TRBV7-2 with TRBJ2-5, with TRBD1 identical over 8 bases. Germline trimming cut 6 bases from V and 4 bases from J; bases unmatched to any gene: 7. In germline, CDR1 is SGHTA, CDR2 FQGNSA. CDR3 length: 14 residues. In DNA form, the CDR3 reads TGTGCCAGCAGTCCCCAACAGGGGGGAGAGACCCAGTACTTC. This gives the protein CASSPQQGGETQYF.

In this sample, this clonotype turned up a few times. This chain's CDR3 is CASSKYTDTQYF. As DNA, the CDR3 is TGTGCCAGCAGCAAATACACAGATACGCAGTATTTT. This sequence joins TRBV7-8 and TRBJ2-3, with D unresolved. The CDR3 is 12 residues long. The germline V gene has CDR1 SGHVS and CDR2 FQNEAQ. Trimming took off 5 bases at V and 2 bases at J, with 5 bases between the two ends.

The sample holds a few counts of this clonotype. The gene calls are TRBV28 and TRBJ1-1; weak D call: TRBD1 (5 bases). The germline gives CDR1 MDHEN, CDR2 SYDVKM. Between the trimmed V and J ends, which lost 7 bases and 1 base, there was a span of 13 bases. CDR3 length: 14 residues. This CDR3 reads CASNPHGANTEAFF. The DNA of the CDR3 is TGTGCCAGCAACCCACACGGGGCGAACACTGAAGCTTTCTTT. Supplemented by reference TRBV28 and TRBJ1-1, the full variable domain reads DVKVTQSSRYLVKRTGEKVFLECVQDMDHENMFWYRQDPGLGLRLIYFSYDVKMKEKGDIPEGYSVSREKKERFSLILESASTNQTSMYLCASNPHGANTEAFFGQGTRLTVV.

This chain joins TRBV7-2 and TRBJ1-1; TRBD1 is a possible D gene (5 bases). This CDR3 contains 16 residues. Germline CDR1 is SGHTA and CDR2 is FQGNSA. The germline V and J ends were trimmed by 0 bases and 5 bases, with 16 bases remaining between them. The CDR3 sequence is CASSLAPREEETEAFF. DNA for the CDR3: TGTGCCAGCAGCTTAGCGCCCAGGGAAGAAGAGACTGAAGCTTTCTTT.

J is TRBJ2-7 and V is TRBV19; no definite D call. Trimming shortened V by 3 bases and J by 3 bases, and 15 bases separated the two germline ends. CDR3 length: 15 amino acids. Germline CDR1 reads LNHDA; CDR2 reads SQIVND (reference sequence). The CDR3 spells CASSILRSPLYEQYF. In nucleotides, the CDR3 is TGTGCCAGTAGTATTTTGCGGAGTCCCCTCTACGAGCAGTACTTC.

This clonotype was seen repeatedly, ten times or more. The J gene is TRBJ2-5, the V gene TRBV11-2, with 7 positions matching TRBD2. Losses at the gene ends were 3 bases for V and 5 bases for J; bases not matched to a gene: 9. The CDR3 totals 15 residues. In germline, CDR1 is SGHAT, CDR2 FQNNGV. The CDR3 nucleotides are TGTGCCAGCAGCTTCCAAAGGACTAGTTCCGAGACCCAGTACTTC. Its translation: CASSFQRTSSETQYF.

The chain is built from TRBV9 and TRBJ2-5; D unresolved. Germline CDR1 SGDLS, CDR2 YYNGEE. This CDR3 contains 16 residues. Trimming took off 4 bases at V and 2 bases at J, with 18 bases between the two ends. The CDR3 region is CASSRRHHSLQETQYF. CDR3 nucleotides: TGTGCCAGCAGCCGGCGACATCACTCTCTACAAGAGACCCAGTACTTC.

The CDR3 region is CASSDGAGSGYTF. The CDR3 nucleotides are TGTGCCAGCAGCGACGGGGCGGGGAGCGGCTACACCTTC. The J gene is TRBJ1-2, the V gene TRBV7-8; the D gene is possibly TRBD1 (5 bases). V was clipped by 5 bases and J by 8 bases, with 15 bases between them. Germline assignment: CDR1 SGHVS and CDR2 FQNEAQ. This CDR3 region has 13 residues. Full variable domain (remainder filled in from reference TRBV7-8 and TRBJ1-2): GAGVSQSPRYKVAKRGQDVALRCDPISGHVSLFWYQQALGQGPEFLTYFQNEAQLDKSGLPSDRFFAERPEGSVSTLKIQRTQQEDSAVYLCASSDGAGSGYTFGSGTRLTVV.

The rearrangement links TRBV4-3 to TRBJ1-5; 7 bases map to TRBD1. With V trimmed by 0 bases and J by 3 bases, 11 bases remained unmatched. This CDR3 is built from 18 residues. Germline-derived CDR1 and CDR2 are LGHNA and YSLEER. CDR3 sequence reads: CASSQDVQGGDPNQPQHF. The CDR3, as DNA: TGCGCCAGCAGCCAAGATGTGCAGGGGGGAGATCCCAATCAGCCCCAGCATTTT.

This clonotype was recorded a few times. The chain joins TRBV10-3 to TRBJ1-2; D might be TRBD1 (5 bases). The germline V gene encodes CDR1 ENHRY and CDR2 SYGVKD. The CDR3 extends over 13 amino acids. V was trimmed by 11 bases and J by 2 bases, leaving 15 bases between them. This CDR3 is CAPRGAWNYGYTF. The CDR3 nucleotides are TGTGCCCCACGGGGCGCATGGAACTATGGCTACACCTTC.

This clonotype has just a few counts. CDR3 sequence reads: CASGPTGLTGDTIYF. CDR3 coding DNA: TGTGCCAGTGGACCGACAGGGCTGACTGGGGACACCATATATTTT. The chain couples TRBV19 to TRBJ1-3; TRBD1 aligns across 7 bases. The CDR3 length is 15 residues. With 8 bases clipped from V and 8 bases from J, the junction kept 15 bases outside the gene matches. Germline-derived CDR1 and CDR2 are LNHDA and SQIVND (reference sequence).

The rearrangement joins TRBV12-3 or TRBV12-4 to TRBJ1-2; D uncertain. The CDR3 loop spans 15 amino acids. V was cut by 5 bases and J by 6 bases, with 19 bases left in between. As DNA, the CDR3 is TGTGCCAGCAGTCCATATGGGTCTTCCCCGAATGGCTACACCTTC. This codes for CASSPYGSSPNGYTF.

This clonotype was picked up many times. The chain combines TRBV10-3 with TRBJ2-7; TRBD1 is a possible D gene (6 bases). The germline V and J ends were trimmed by 11 bases and 3 bases, with 14 bases remaining between them. CDR3 size: 12 residues. CDR1 is ENHRY and CDR2 is SYGVKD in the germline V gene. In DNA form, the CDR3 reads TGTGCCCTCGGGGACACAGGCTACGAGCAGTACTTC. This codes for CALGDTGYEQYF.

Regarding this clonotype: A read error is possible here, since a much larger clone lies one base away. The V call is TRBV12-3 or TRBV12-4, the J call TRBJ1-2; 9 bases are a match to TRBD1. The V gene end was trimmed by 3 bases and the J gene end by 8 bases; junction bases not matched to a gene: 7. The CDR3 loop spans 14 amino acids. The CDR3 region is CASSFGQGTAGYTF. CDR3 coding DNA: TGTGCCAGCAGTTTCGGACAGGGGACGGCCGGCTACACCTTC.

At least ten counts were recorded for this clonotype. This chain connects TRBV12-3 or TRBV12-4 to TRBJ1-6, with D possibly matching TRBD1 (6 bases). The V end was cut by 4 bases, the J end by 7 bases, with 14 bases between. The CDR3 sequence is 15 residues long. As DNA, the CDR3 is TGTGCCAGCAGTTATACAGGGCCGGTCAATTCACCCCTCCACTTT. The encoded protein is CASSYTGPVNSPLHF.

In its sample, this clonotype was seen a few times. This chain links TRBV5-8 with TRBJ2-7; possible D gene TRBD2, 5 bases. V was shortened by 4 bases and J by 0 bases, with 14 bases between the two germline ends. Germline lookup yields CDR1 SGHTS and CDR2 YDEGEE. The CDR3 is 15 residues long. The CDR3 nucleotides are TGTGCCAGCAGCCCGGGAACTTCCAGCTCCTACGAGCAGTACTTC. Its translation: CASSPGTSSSYEQYF.

This clonotype was seen many times. The gene calls are TRBV20-1 and TRBJ1-5; TRBD1 matches 9 bases. The CDR3 has 14 amino acids. V dropped 5 bases and J dropped 4; count of bases not matched to a gene: 6. Germline CDR1 and CDR2: DFQATT and SNEGSKA (reference sequence). Here the CDR3 reads CSAEDRGRNQPQHF. The CDR3 region has the DNA TGCAGTGCTGAGGACAGGGGACGTAATCAGCCCCAGCATTTT.